These T cell receptor beta chains were read from a single sample in a study of CD8 T cells in ankylosing spondylitis. TCRdb recomputed calls from the 5' RACE reads with MiXCR, one row per CDR3 protein. Of 200,000 to 300,000 distinct CDR3 sequences in the sample, 10% to 13% were seen once. The sequenced sample consisted of blood, either unsorted or a sorted T cell fraction (not recorded which). These receptors came from a male donor with ankylosing spondylitis or in good health (not recorded which). Both conserved end residues are trimmed from each CDR3.

>TRBJ2-3|TRBV6-1
ASSALEADTQY
>TRBJ1-1|TRBV5-1
ASSLVPGWNTEAF
>TRBJ1-4|TRBV15
ATSRGTVREKLF
>TRBJ2-2|TRBV4-1
ASSRGLAGAGRELF
>TRBJ1-4|TRBV12-3/TRBV12-4
ASRFPGLNEKLF
>TRBJ1-1|TRBV27
ASSFGFTAARGTEAF
>TRBJ2-1|TRBV12-3/TRBV12-4
ASSLGAGVINEQF
>TRBJ1-3|TRBV10-3
AIRDGVSGNTIY
>TRBJ1-1|TRBV12-3/TRBV12-4
ASSFSGATEAF
>TRBJ2-3|TRBV12-3/TRBV12-4
ASSPPSGADTDTQY
>TRBJ2-5|TRBV14
ASSQVSWWTQY
>TRBJ1-4|TRBV30
AWSVFRDRGNEKLF
>TRBJ2-3|TRBV20-1
SARAGTESTDTQY
>TRBJ2-1|TRBV5-1
ASSPPRNEQF
>TRBJ2-7|TRBV30
AWSVGLDKQY
>TRBJ2-1|TRBV4-2
ASSLTRNEQF
>TRBJ2-2|TRBV10-1
ASSGGTSNTGELF
>TRBJ2-1|TRBV27
ASSYSGTLGNEQF
>TRBJ1-2|TRBV5-1
ASSLALVGGDGYT
>TRBJ2-5|TRBV20-1
SARVGAGGPVGTQY
>TRBJ1-1|TRBV7-9
ASSYDGVNTEAF